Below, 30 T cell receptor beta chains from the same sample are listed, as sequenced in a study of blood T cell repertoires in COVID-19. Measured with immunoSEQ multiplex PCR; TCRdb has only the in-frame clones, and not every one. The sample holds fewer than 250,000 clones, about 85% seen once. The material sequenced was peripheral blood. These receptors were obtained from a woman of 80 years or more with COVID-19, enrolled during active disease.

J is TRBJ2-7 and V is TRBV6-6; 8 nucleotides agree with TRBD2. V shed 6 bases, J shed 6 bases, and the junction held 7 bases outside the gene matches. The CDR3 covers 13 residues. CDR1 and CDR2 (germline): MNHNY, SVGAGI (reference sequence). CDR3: CASSLISGGEQYF. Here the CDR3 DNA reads TGTGCCAGCAGCCTGATCAGCGGGGGCGAGCAGTACTTC.

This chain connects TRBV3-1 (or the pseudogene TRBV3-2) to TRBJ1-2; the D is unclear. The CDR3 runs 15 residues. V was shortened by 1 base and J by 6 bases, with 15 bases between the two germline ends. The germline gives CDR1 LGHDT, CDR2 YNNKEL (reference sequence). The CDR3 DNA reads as TGTGCCAGCAGCCAAGTACGGCGGGCTAGTGATGGCTACACCTTC. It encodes CASSQVRRASDGYTF.

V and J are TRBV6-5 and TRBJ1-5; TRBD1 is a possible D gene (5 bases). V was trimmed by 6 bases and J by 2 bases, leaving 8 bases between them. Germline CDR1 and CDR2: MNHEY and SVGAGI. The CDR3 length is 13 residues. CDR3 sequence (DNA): TGTGCCAGCAGGGGGGAGGGCAATCAGCCCCAGCATTTT. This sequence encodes CASRGEGNQPQHF.

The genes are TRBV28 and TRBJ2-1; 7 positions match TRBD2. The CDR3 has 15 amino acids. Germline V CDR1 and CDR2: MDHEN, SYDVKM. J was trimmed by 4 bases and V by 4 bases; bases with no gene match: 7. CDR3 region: CASSSEGLGYNEQFF. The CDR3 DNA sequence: TGTGCCAGCAGTTCTGAAGGACTAGGATACAATGAGCAGTTCTTC.

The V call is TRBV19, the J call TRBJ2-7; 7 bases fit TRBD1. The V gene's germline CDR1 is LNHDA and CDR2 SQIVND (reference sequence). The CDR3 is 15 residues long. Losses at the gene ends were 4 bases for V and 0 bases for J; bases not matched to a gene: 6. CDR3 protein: CASSRDSSVSYEQYF. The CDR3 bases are TGTGCCAGTAGTAGGGACAGTTCAGTCTCCTACGAGCAGTACTTC.

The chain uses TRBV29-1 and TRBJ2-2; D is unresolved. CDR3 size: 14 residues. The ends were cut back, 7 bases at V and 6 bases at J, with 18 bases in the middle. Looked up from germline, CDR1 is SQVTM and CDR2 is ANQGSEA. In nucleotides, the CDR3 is TGCAGCGCCTCCGAGAGAGGTATGGCCGGGGAGCTGTTTTTT. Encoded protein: CSASERGMAGELFF.

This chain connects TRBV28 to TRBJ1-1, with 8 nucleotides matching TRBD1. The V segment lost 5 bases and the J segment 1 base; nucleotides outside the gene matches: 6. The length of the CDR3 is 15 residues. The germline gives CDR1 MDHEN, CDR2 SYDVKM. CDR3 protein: CASSMTGQENTEAFF. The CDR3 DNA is TGTGCCAGCAGTATGACGGGACAGGAGAACACTGAAGCTTTCTTT. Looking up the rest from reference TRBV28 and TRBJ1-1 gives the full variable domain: DVKVTQSSRYLVKRTGEKVFLECVQDMDHENMFWYRQDPGLGLRLIYFSYDVKMKEKGDIPEGYSVSREKKERFSLILESASTNQTSMYLCASSMTGQENTEAFFGQGTRLTVV.

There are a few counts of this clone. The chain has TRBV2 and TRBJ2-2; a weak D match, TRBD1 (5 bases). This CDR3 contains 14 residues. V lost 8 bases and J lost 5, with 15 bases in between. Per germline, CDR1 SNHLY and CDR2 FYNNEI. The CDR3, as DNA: TGTGCCAGCTTTGGGCAGGGTAAAACCGGGGAGCTGTTTTTT. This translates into CASFGQGKTGELFF.

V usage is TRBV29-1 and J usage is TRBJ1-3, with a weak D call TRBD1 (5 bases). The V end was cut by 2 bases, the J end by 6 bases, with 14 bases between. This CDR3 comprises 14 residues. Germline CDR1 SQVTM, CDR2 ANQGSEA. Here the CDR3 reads CSVEPVGGENTIYF. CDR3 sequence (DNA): TGCAGCGTTGAACCGGTGGGGGGAGAAAACACCATATATTTT.

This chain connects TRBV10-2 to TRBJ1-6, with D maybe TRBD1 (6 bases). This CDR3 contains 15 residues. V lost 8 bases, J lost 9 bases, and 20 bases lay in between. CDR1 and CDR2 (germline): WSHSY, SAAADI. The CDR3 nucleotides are TGCGCCAGCTCATGGGACAAGGGGACGGTTTCACCCCTCCACTTT. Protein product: CASSWDKGTVSPLHF.

The CDR3 bases are TGTGCCAGCAGGTTACGTGGGACAGGGGAAAATTCACCCCTCCACTTT. Translation: CASRLRGTGENSPLHF. This rearrangement joins TRBV7-6 to TRBJ1-6, with TRBD1 matching 10 bases. Germline-derived CDR1 and CDR2 are SGHVS and FNYEAQ. The CDR3 covers 16 residues. The ends lost 6 bases at V and 7 bases at J; junction bases unmatched: 9.

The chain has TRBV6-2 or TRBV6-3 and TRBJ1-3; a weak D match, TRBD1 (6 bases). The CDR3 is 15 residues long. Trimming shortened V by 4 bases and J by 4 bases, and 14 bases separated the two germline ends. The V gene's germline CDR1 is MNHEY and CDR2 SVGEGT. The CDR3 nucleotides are TGTGCCAGCAGTTTCGCGGGGGGCTCAGGAAACACCATATATTTT. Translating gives CASSFAGGSGNTIYF.

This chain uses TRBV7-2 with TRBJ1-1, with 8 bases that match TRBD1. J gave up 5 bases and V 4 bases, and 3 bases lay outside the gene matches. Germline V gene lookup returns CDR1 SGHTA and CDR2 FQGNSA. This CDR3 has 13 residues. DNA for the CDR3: TGTGCCAGCAGCTGGGACAGGTTGACTGAAGCTTTCTTT. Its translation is CASSWDRLTEAFF.

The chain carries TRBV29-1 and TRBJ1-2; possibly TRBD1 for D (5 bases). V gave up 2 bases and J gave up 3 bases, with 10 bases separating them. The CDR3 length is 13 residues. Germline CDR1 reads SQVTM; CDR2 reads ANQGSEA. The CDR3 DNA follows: TGCAGCGTTGAATGGGGGACTTACTATGGCTACACCTTC. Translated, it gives CSVEWGTYYGYTF.

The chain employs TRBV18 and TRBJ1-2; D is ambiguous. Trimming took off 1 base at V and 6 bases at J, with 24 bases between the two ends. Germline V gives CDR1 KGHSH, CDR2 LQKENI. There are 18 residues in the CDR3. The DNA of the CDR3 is TGTGCCAGCTCACCACTTTCCTCCACCGGTAGTGAGGTGAATGGCTACACCTTC. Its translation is CASSPLSSTGSEVNGYTF.

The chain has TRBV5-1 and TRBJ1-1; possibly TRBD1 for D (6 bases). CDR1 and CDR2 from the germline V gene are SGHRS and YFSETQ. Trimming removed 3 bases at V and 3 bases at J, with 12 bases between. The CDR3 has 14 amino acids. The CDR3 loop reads CASSSGQPDTEAFF. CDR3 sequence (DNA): TGCGCCAGCAGCTCAGGACAGCCGGACACTGAAGCTTTCTTT.

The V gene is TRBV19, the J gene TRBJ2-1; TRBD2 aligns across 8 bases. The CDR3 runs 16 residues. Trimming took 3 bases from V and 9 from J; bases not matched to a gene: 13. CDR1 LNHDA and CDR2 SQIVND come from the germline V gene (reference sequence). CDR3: CASSIGRLQRGSEQFF. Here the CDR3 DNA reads TGTGCCAGTAGTATTGGGCGACTCCAGCGGGGGAGTGAGCAGTTCTTC.

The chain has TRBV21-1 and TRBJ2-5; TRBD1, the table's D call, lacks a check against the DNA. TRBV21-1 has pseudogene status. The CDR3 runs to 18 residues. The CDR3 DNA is TGTGCCAGCAGTTCAGACAGGGGGAACCCCCCCATCCAAGAGACCCAGTACTTC. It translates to CASSSDRGNPPIQETQYF.

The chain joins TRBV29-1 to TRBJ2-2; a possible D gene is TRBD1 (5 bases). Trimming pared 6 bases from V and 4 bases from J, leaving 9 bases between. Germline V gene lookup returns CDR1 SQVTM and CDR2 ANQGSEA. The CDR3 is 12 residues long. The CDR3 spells CSVDRSTGELFF. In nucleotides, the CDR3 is TGCAGCGTCGACAGATCCACCGGGGAGCTGTTTTTT.

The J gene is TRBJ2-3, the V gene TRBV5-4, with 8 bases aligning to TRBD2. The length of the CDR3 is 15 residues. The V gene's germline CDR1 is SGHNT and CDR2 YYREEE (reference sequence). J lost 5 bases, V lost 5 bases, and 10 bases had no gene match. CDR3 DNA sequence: TGTGCCAGCAGTTTTCCGGGGGGGCCGGAAGATACGCAGTATTTT. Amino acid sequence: CASSFPGGPEDTQYF.

CDR3 nucleotides: TGTGCCAGCAGTCCCCGGGACAGGGCGTACTACGAGCAGTACTTC. Amino acid sequence: CASSPRDRAYYEQYF. The chain joins TRBV27 to TRBJ2-7; TRBD1 aligns across 9 bases. This CDR3 is 15 amino acids long. Germline-derived CDR1 and CDR2 are MNHEY and SMNVEV (reference sequence). Trimming removed 5 bases from V and 3 bases from J; junction bases left unmatched: 8.

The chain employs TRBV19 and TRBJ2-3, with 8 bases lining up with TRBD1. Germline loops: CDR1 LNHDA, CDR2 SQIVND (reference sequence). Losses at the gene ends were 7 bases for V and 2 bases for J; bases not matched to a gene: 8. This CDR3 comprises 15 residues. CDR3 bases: TGTGCCAGTACCCCGACAGGGGCTATCACAGATACGCAGTATTTT. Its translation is CASTPTGAITDTQYF.

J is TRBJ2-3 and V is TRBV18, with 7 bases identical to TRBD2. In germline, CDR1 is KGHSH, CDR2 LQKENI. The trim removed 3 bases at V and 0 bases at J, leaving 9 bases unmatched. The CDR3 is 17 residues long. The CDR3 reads CASSPPVGGASTDTQYF. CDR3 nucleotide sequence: TGTGCCAGCTCACCCCCCGTGGGAGGGGCTAGCACAGATACGCAGTATTTT.

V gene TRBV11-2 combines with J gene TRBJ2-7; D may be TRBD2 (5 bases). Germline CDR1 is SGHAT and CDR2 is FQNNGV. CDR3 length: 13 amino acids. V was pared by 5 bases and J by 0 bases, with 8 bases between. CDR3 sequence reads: CASSLGGSYEQYF. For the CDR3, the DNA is TGTGCCAGCAGCCTCGGAGGCTCCTACGAGCAGTACTTC. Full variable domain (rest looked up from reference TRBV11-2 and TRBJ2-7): EAGVAQSPRYKIIEKRQSVAFWCNPISGHATLYWYQQILGQGPKLLIQFQNNGVVDDSQLPKDRFSAERLKGVDSTLKIQPAKLEDSAVYLCASSLGGSYEQYFGPGTRLTVT.

The CDR3 DNA is TGCGCCAGCAGCCTGGAGGGACTAGCCACCGGGGAGCTGTTTTTT. Residues: CASSLEGLATGELFF. The chain recombines TRBV5-1 with TRBJ2-2; 9 nucleotides line up with TRBD2. Germline CDR1 is SGHRS and CDR2 is YFSETQ. The CDR3 is 15 amino acids. The ends lost 4 bases at V and 4 bases at J; junction bases unmatched: 5. Using reference TRBV5-1 and TRBJ2-2 for the parts outside the CDR3, the full variable domain is KAGVTQTPRYLIKTRGQQVTLSCSPISGHRSVSWYQQTPGQGLQFLFEYFSETQRNKGNFPGRFSGRQFSNSRSEMNVSTLELGDSALYLCASSLEGLATGELFFGEGSRLTVL.

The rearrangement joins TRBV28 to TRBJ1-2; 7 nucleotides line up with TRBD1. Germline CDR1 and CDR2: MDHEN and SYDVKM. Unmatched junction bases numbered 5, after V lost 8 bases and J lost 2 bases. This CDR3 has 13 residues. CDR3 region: CASVRGQNYGYTF. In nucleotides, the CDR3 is TGTGCCAGCGTTCGGGGACAGAACTATGGCTACACCTTC.

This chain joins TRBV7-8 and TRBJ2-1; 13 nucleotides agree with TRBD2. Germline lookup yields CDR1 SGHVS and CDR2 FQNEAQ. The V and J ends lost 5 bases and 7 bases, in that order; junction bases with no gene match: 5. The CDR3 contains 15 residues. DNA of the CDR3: TGTGCCAGCAGCCAGACTAGCGGGGGGAGGAATGAGCAGTTCTTC. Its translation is CASSQTSGGRNEQFF.

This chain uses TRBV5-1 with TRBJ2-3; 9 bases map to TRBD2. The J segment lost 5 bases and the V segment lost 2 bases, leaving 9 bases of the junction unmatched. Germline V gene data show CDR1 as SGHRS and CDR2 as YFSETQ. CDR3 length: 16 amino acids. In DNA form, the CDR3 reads TGCGCCAGCAGCTTCAGTGGCGGGGGGGCCAGAGATACGCAGTATTTT. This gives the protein CASSFSGGGARDTQYF.

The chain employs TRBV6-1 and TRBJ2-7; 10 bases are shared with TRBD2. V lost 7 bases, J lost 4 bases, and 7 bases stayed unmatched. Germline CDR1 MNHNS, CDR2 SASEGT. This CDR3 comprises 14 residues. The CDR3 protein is CASTRSGGAYEQYF. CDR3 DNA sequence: TGTGCCAGCACAAGGAGCGGGGGGGCTTACGAGCAGTACTTC.

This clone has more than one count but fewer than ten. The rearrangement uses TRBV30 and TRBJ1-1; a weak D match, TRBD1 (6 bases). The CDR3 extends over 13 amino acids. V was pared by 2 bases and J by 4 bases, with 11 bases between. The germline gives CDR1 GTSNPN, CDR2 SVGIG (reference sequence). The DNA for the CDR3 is TGTGCCTGGAGTATGGGGGGGGCCACTGAAGCTTTCTTT. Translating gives CAWSMGGATEAFF.